This passage covers 26 T cell receptor beta chains from one sample sequenced in a study of blood T cell repertoires in COVID-19. Measured with immunoSEQ multiplex PCR; TCRdb has only the in-frame clones, and not every one. The sample consists of fewer than 75,000 clones, 86% of them appearing once. The sequencing sample was made of peripheral blood. Receptors were obtained from a man aged 50 or older with active COVID-19.

This CDR3 reads CASSLAGLAGEFF. As DNA, the CDR3 is TGTGCCAGCAGCTTAGCAGGACTAGCGGGAGAGTTCTTC. The gene calls are TRBV7-9 and TRBJ2-1; 13 bases agree with TRBD2. Looked up from germline, CDR1 is SEHNR and CDR2 is FQNEAQ (reference sequence). After removal of 0 bases from V and 14 bases from J, the junction contained 1 base not matched to a gene. The CDR3 has 13 amino acids.

The V and J genes are TRBV10-1 and TRBJ2-6, with TRBD1 matching over 8 bases. V was pared by 4 bases and J by 3 bases, with 23 bases of the junction left unmatched. Germline V gene sequence: CDR1 WNHNN, CDR2 SYGVQD (reference sequence). The CDR3 contains 22 residues. CDR3 nucleotide sequence: TGCGCCAGCAGTGTTTGTCAGTCAGGGGGCGAAGGCTCGTCTCGTGGGGCCAACGTCCTGACTTTC. This gives the protein CASSVCQSGGEGSSRGANVLTF.

In this sample, this clone turned up once. The V gene is TRBV6-2 or TRBV6-3, the J gene TRBJ1-1, with 8 bases aligning to TRBD1. Trimming at V came to 4 bases and at J to 6 bases, leaving 10 bases not matched to a gene. Per germline, CDR1 MNHEY and CDR2 SVGEGT. The CDR3 length is 15 residues. The CDR3 spells CASSSHQGAYAEAFF. The CDR3 region has the DNA TGTGCCAGCAGTTCCCATCAGGGGGCGTACGCTGAAGCTTTCTTT.

The chain has TRBV5-1 and TRBJ2-7, with D possibly being TRBD1 (5 bases). Germline V gene data show CDR1 as SGHRS and CDR2 as YFSETQ. V was cut by 0 bases and J by 6 bases, with 19 bases left in between. The CDR3 sequence is 16 residues long. CDR3 protein: CASSLGSQGTVGEQYF. In nucleotides, the CDR3 is TGCGCCAGCAGCTTGGGGTCCCAGGGTACGGTGGGCGAGCAGTACTTC.

The chain employs TRBV30 and TRBJ2-1, with 11 bases lining up with TRBD2. The CDR3 sequence is 14 residues long. CDR1 and CDR2 (germline): GTSNPN, SVGIG (reference sequence). J was trimmed by 9 bases and V by 0 bases; bases with no gene match: 4. The CDR3 region has the DNA TGTGCCTGGAGTGTACGGCTAGCGGGGGGTGAGCAGTTCTTC. It yields the protein CAWSVRLAGGEQFF. The full variable domain, with the rest looked up from reference TRBV30 and TRBJ2-1, is SQTIHQWPATLVQPVGSPLSLECTVEGTSNPNLYWYRQAAGRGLQLLFYSVGIGQISSEVPQNLSASRPQDRQFILSSKKLLLSDSGFYLCAWSVRLAGGEQFFGPGTRLTVL.

CDR3 coding DNA: TGTGCCAGCAGCTTAATTTGGGGGCTGGGCAATCAGCCCCAGCATTTT. It is translated as CASSLIWGLGNQPQHF. This sequence joins TRBV7-3 and TRBJ1-5; possibly TRBD1 for D (6 bases). Germline-derived CDR1 and CDR2 are SGHTA and FQGTGA. CDR3 length: 16 amino acids. V was shortened by 1 base and J by 2 bases, with 12 bases between the two germline ends.

The genes are TRBV15 and TRBJ2-1, with 8 nucleotides matching TRBD2. Looked up from germline, CDR1 is LNHNV and CDR2 is YYDKDF (reference sequence). This CDR3 region has 16 residues. Trimming cost V 0 bases and J 5 bases; bases outside gene matches: 6. CDR3 protein: CATSRELAGGDNEQFF. DNA of the CDR3: TGTGCCACCAGCAGAGAACTTGCGGGGGGCGACAATGAGCAGTTCTTC.

The rearrangement uses TRBV4-2 and TRBJ2-1; D gene uncertain. CDR3 length equals 13 residues. The germline V gene encodes CDR1 LGHNA and CDR2 YNFKEQ. Trimming cost V 2 bases and J 7 bases, with 9 bases left between them. CDR3 nucleotide sequence: TGTGCCAGCAGCCAACTACCCCCAAATGAGCAGTTCTTC. Translation: CASSQLPPNEQFF.

The chain combines TRBV7-3 with TRBJ2-7, with 8 bases lining up with TRBD1. Germline lookup yields CDR1 SGHTA and CDR2 FQGTGA. J lost 3 bases, V lost 5 bases, and 15 bases had no gene match. The CDR3 covers 17 residues. Here the CDR3 DNA reads TGTGCCAGCAGCCCGGCTGAACAGGGGGTTAATGACTACGAGCAGTACTTC. Amino acid sequence: CASSPAEQGVNDYEQYF.

This clone was seen a handful of times. This chain connects TRBV3-1 (or the pseudogene TRBV3-2) to TRBJ2-1, with 8 bases that match TRBD2. The trim removed 1 base at V and 5 bases at J, leaving 7 bases unmatched. The length of the CDR3 is 16 residues. Germline values: CDR1 LGHDT, CDR2 YNNKEL (reference sequence). The CDR3: CASSQAGGRIDNEQFF. The CDR3 DNA sequence: TGTGCCAGCAGCCAAGCCGGCGGGAGGATCGACAATGAGCAGTTCTTC.

This clone occurred a few times. The chain couples TRBV4-3 to TRBJ2-7; 11 bases fit TRBD2. In germline, CDR1 is LGHNA, CDR2 YSLEER. There are 17 residues in the CDR3. Trimming removed 4 bases from V and 3 bases from J; junction bases left unmatched: 11. This CDR3 is CASSLLTSGDTVYEQYF. The CDR3 region has the DNA TGCGCCAGCAGCCTCCTGACTAGCGGGGACACCGTCTACGAGCAGTACTTC.

This rearrangement joins TRBV19 to TRBJ2-3; D is unclear. The CDR3 consists of 16 residues. Germline V gene sequence: CDR1 LNHDA, CDR2 SQIVND (reference sequence). V was shortened by 5 bases and J by 0 bases, with 15 bases between the two germline ends. CDR3 sequence (DNA): TGTGCCAGTAGTCCCTATACAGCAGCTAGCACAGATACGCAGTATTTT. Encoded protein: CASSPYTAASTDTQYF.

V and J are TRBV25-1 and TRBJ2-1; the D gene is possibly TRBD2 (7 bases). V dropped 1 base and J dropped 4 bases, with 14 bases sitting between them. This CDR3 spans 16 amino acids. CDR1 MGHDK and CDR2 SYGVNS come from the germline V gene. This CDR3 reads CASSELRGTSYNEQFF. The CDR3 DNA reads TGTGCCAGCAGTGAATTGCGGGGGACAAGTTACAATGAGCAGTTCTTC. Full variable domain (missing parts from reference TRBV25-1 and TRBJ2-1): EADIYQTPRYLVIGTGKKITLECSQTMGHDKMYWYQQDPGMELHLIHYSYGVNSTEKGDLSSESTVSRIRTEHFPLTLESARPSHTSQYLCASSELRGTSYNEQFFGPGTRLTVL.

This chain uses TRBV5-4 with TRBJ1-1; possible D gene TRBD1, 6 bases. This CDR3 is 14 amino acids long. Trimming stripped 5 bases from V and 0 bases from J, with 11 bases between. Germline CDR1 reads SGHNT; CDR2 reads YYREEE (reference sequence). CDR3 protein: CASSPGQMNTEAFF. CDR3 nucleotide sequence: TGTGCCAGCAGTCCCGGACAGATGAACACTGAAGCTTTCTTT.

The gene calls are TRBV5-1 and TRBJ2-1, with TRBD1 matching 8 bases. The CDR3 loop spans 15 amino acids. V dropped 4 bases and J dropped 8; count of bases not matched to a gene: 11. Germline values: CDR1 SGHRS, CDR2 YFSETQ. CDR3 loop: CASSPPGQAGYEQFF. The CDR3 DNA reads as TGCGCCAGCAGCCCACCGGGACAGGCGGGCTATGAGCAGTTCTTC.

The chain couples TRBV2 to TRBJ2-1; D is perhaps TRBD2 (5 bases). The CDR3 consists of 16 residues. CDR1 and CDR2 (germline): SNHLY, FYNNEI. With 2 bases removed from V and 0 bases from J, the gap between germline ends came to 11 bases. The CDR3 here is CASSEPLGGSYNEQFF. The CDR3 DNA reads as TGTGCCAGCAGTGAACCCCTAGGAGGCTCCTACAATGAGCAGTTCTTC.

This chain uses TRBV18 with TRBJ1-1; the D gene is possibly TRBD1 (6 bases). Germline-derived CDR1 and CDR2 are KGHSH and LQKENI. CDR3 length: 17 residues. V was shortened by 0 bases and J by 5 bases, with 19 bases between the two germline ends. The CDR3 here is CASSPPVQGQYGTEAFF. CDR3 DNA: TGTGCCAGCTCACCACCGGTACAGGGTCAATACGGGACTGAAGCTTTCTTT. Filled out from reference TRBV18 and TRBJ1-1, the complete variable domain reads NAGVMQNPRHLVRRRGQEARLRCSPMKGHSHVYWYRQLPEEGLKFMVYLQKENIIDESGMPKERFSAEFPKEGPSILRIQQVVRGDSAAYFCASSPPVQGQYGTEAFFGQGTRLTVV.

The chain uses TRBV11-2 and TRBJ2-3; tentative D call: TRBD1 (5 bases). CDR1 and CDR2 (germline): SGHAT, FQNNGV. Trimming took off 1 base at V and 6 bases at J, with 14 bases between the two ends. The CDR3 length is 15 residues. The CDR3 sequence: CASSLGQKVWDTQYF. The DNA for the CDR3 is TGTGCCAGCAGCTTAGGACAGAAGGTTTGGGATACGCAGTATTTT.

This chain connects TRBV5-1 to TRBJ2-7; 7 nucleotides agree with TRBD1. The length of the CDR3 is 15 residues. Germline V CDR1 and CDR2: SGHRS, YFSETQ. V lost 6 bases and J lost 3; bases outside the gene matches: 12. The CDR3 coding sequence is TGCGCCAGCACCCCACGGACAGGCGATAACTACGAGCAGTACTTC. Translating it yields CASTPRTGDNYEQYF.

The V call is TRBV7-9, the J call TRBJ1-4; the D is unclear. Germline CDR1 and CDR2: SEHNR and FQNEAQ (reference sequence). The V and J ends lost 4 bases and 8 bases respectively, with 8 bases between them. CDR3 length: 12 amino acids. In DNA, the CDR3 is TGTGCCAGCAGCTCCGACACCGAAAAACTGTTTTTT. Amino acids: CASSSDTEKLFF.

The chain recombines TRBV18 with TRBJ2-1, with D possibly TRBD2 on 5 matching bases. The CDR3 extends over 12 amino acids. V was pared by 7 bases and J by 7 bases, with 11 bases between. Germline V gene sequence: CDR1 KGHSH, CDR2 LQKENI. CDR3: CASLSSPNEQFF. CDR3 bases: TGTGCCAGCTTATCTAGCCCGAATGAGCAGTTCTTC. Filled out from reference TRBV18 and TRBJ2-1, the complete variable domain reads NAGVMQNPRHLVRRRGQEARLRCSPMKGHSHVYWYRQLPEEGLKFMVYLQKENIIDESGMPKERFSAEFPKEGPSILRIQQVVRGDSAAYFCASLSSPNEQFFGPGTRLTVL.

V gene TRBV4-2 combines with J gene TRBJ2-5, with no clear D. Germline CDR1 is LGHNA and CDR2 is YNFKEQ. V dropped 0 bases and J dropped 5 bases, with 13 bases sitting between them. The CDR3 extends over 15 amino acids. The CDR3 region is CASSQDWSASETQYF. The CDR3 DNA is TGTGCCAGCAGCCAAGATTGGAGCGCCTCGGAGACCCAGTACTTC.

The genes are TRBV18 and TRBJ2-7; perhaps TRBD1 as D (6 bases). The V gene's germline CDR1 is KGHSH and CDR2 LQKENI. Trimming pared 1 base from V and 4 bases from J, leaving 14 bases between. The CDR3 covers 15 residues. CDR3 sequence reads: CASSPQAQGFYEQYF. The DNA for the CDR3 is TGTGCCAGCTCACCACAGGCACAGGGATTTTACGAGCAGTACTTC. The full variable domain, with the rest looked up from reference TRBV18 and TRBJ2-7, is NAGVMQNPRHLVRRRGQEARLRCSPMKGHSHVYWYRQLPEEGLKFMVYLQKENIIDESGMPKERFSAEFPKEGPSILRIQQVVRGDSAAYFCASSPQAQGFYEQYFGPGTRLTVT.

CDR3 region: CASSDGQGGPKSPLHF. The DNA for the CDR3 is TGTGCCAGCAGTGATGGACAGGGCGGCCCCAAATCACCCCTCCACTTT. The rearrangement uses TRBV25-1 and TRBJ1-6; TRBD1 agrees at 8 bases. The V segment lost 3 bases and the J segment 10 bases; nucleotides outside the gene matches: 11. The CDR3 spans 16 residues. Germline-derived CDR1 and CDR2 are MGHDK and SYGVNS.

The J gene is TRBJ1-5, the V gene TRBV10-1; 9 nucleotides line up with TRBD1. Germline V gives CDR1 WNHNN, CDR2 SYGVQD (reference sequence). Trimming cost V 6 bases and J 4 bases; bases outside gene matches: 13. The CDR3 loop spans 17 amino acids. CDR3 in amino acids: CASRGGQGRRWNQPQHF. DNA for the CDR3: TGCGCCAGCAGAGGAGGACAGGGGCGGAGGTGGAATCAGCCCCAGCATTTT.

The chain employs TRBV5-6 and TRBJ1-2; TRBD1 agrees at 8 bases. This CDR3 is 13 amino acids long. Germline CDR1 and CDR2: SGHDT and YYEEEE. The junction had 1 base not matched to a gene; V was cut back by 4 bases and J by 2 bases. CDR3 in DNA: TGTGCCAGCAGCAGGACAGGGAACTATGGCTACACCTTC. Its protein product is CASSRTGNYGYTF.